This T cell receptor beta chain was retrieved from a study of lymphopenia after photon versus proton radiotherapy. Trimming stripped 4 bases from V and 4 bases from J, with 10 bases between. Germline V gene lookup returns CDR1 SEHNR and CDR2 FQNEAQ (reference sequence). The CDR3 sequence is 13 residues long. Profiled with immunoSEQ multiplex PCR; TCRdb holds only in-frame clones, not every one. The repertoire holds approximately 17,000 clones, with about 79% as singletons. The clonotype comes from an older man with pancreatic cancer. V and J are TRBV7-9 and TRBJ1-1; D may be TRBD1 (6 bases). The sample in question was peripheral blood, obtained from a patient treated with proton-based radiotherapy. CDR3 nucleotide sequence: TGTGCCAGCAGCTCACAGGGAGTCACTGAAGCTTTCTTT. Amino acid sequence: CASSSQGVTEAFF.